Listed below are T cell receptor beta chains from one sample, sequenced in a study of blood T cell repertoires in COVID-19. Clones were read by immunoSEQ multiplex PCR, and TCRdb kept only the in-frame ones, dropping some. The sample consists of 66,000 or so clones, roughly 78% of them appearing once. Source material: peripheral blood. Source of these receptors: a human donor in a cohort sampled during active COVID-19. CDR3s include the opening cysteine and the closing phenylalanine or tryptophan. The D gene is left open where the match is weak. Clone size is shown for a subset of rows, as once, few, many or a class of expanded clone.

CDR3nt | CDR3aa | j_gene | d_gene | v_gene | abundance
TGTGCCAGCAGCAAAGAGTGGACTAGCGGGAGGGATGAGCAGTTCTTC | CASSKEWTSGRDEQFF | TRBJ2-1 | . | TRBV21-1 | once
TGCAGTGCTAGTGGCTATAGGAGCTCTGGAAACACCATATATTTT | CSASGYRSSGNTIYF | TRBJ1-3 | . | TRBV20-1 | once
TGCAGCGCCCTGGGAATTGGGGGGACTGAAGCTTTCTTT | CSALGIGGTEAFF | TRBJ1-1 | . | TRBV29-1 | .
TGTGCCAGCAGCTTAGCCGGGACTAGCGACTACGAGCAGTACTTC | CASSLAGTSDYEQYF | TRBJ2-7 | TRBD2 | TRBV11-1 | .
TGTGCCAGCAGTGACGTCGGAAGCGGGAGAAGGGAGACCCAGTACTTC | CASSDVGSGRRETQYF | TRBJ2-5 | TRBD2 | TRBV28 | few
TGTGCCAGCAGTACCGACAGGGGGTCAATCTACGAGCAGTACTTC | CASSTDRGSIYEQYF | TRBJ2-7 | TRBD1 | TRBV6-5 | .
TGTGCCAGCAGTCAGGGGGGAAACATTCAGTACTTC | CASSQGGNIQYF | TRBJ2-4 | . | TRBV6-2/TRBV6-3 | .
TGTGCCAGCAGACAGGGACAGGGGGCGTCATACTTC | CASRQGQGASYF | TRBJ2-7 | TRBD1 | TRBV28 | .
TGTGCCAGCAGCCGAGAGGAGCAGGGTTGGGTGTTGGCTGGAAACACCATATATTTT | CASSREEQGWVLAGNTIYF | TRBJ1-3 | . | TRBV7-9 | .
TGTGCCAGCTCATCCCAATCCTATGGCTACACCTTC | CASSSQSYGYTF | TRBJ1-2 | . | TRBV18 | once
TGTGCCTGCGACAGGGGGCCTTACGAGCAGTACTTC | CACDRGPYEQYF | TRBJ2-7 | TRBD1 | TRBV30 | .
TGTGCCAGCAGCGTGACAGGGACTGGAAACACCATATATTTT | CASSVTGTGNTIYF | TRBJ1-3 | TRBD1 | TRBV9 | .
TGCAGCGTTGAAACCCCAACGGGAGCGACCTACGAGCAGTACTTC | CSVETPTGATYEQYF | TRBJ2-7 | . | TRBV29-1 | once
TGTGCCAGCGGGGGGGGTAGCGGGAGGTACAATGAGCAGTTCTTC | CASGGGSGRYNEQFF | TRBJ2-1 | TRBD2 | TRBV6-5 | few
TGTGCCAGTAGTGAGAGCACCTACGAGCAGTACTTC | CASSESTYEQYF | TRBJ2-7 | . | TRBV19 | .
TGTGCCAGCAGCCCCTCGGGTTACACAGATACGCAGTATTTT | CASSPSGYTDTQYF | TRBJ2-3 | . | TRBV9 | .
TGTGCCACCAGTGACGGCTACGAGCAGTACTTC | CATSDGYEQYF | TRBJ2-7 | . | TRBV6-1 | few
TGTGCCAGCAGCCCAGGGACTAGCGGGGGCACAGATACGCAGTATTTT | CASSPGTSGGTDTQYF | TRBJ2-3 | TRBD2 | TRBV7-9 | .